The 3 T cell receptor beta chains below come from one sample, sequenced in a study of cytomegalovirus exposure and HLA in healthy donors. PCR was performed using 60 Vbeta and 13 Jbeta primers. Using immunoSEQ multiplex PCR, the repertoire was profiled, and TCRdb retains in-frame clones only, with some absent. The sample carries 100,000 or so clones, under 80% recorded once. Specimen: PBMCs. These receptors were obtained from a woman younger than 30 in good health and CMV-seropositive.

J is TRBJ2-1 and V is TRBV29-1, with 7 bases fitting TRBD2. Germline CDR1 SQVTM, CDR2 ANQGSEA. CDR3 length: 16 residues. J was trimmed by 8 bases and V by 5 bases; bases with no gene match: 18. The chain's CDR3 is CSVSRLAGIEADEQFF. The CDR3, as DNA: TGCAGCGTTTCCCGGTTAGCGGGTATAGAAGCTGATGAGCAGTTCTTC.

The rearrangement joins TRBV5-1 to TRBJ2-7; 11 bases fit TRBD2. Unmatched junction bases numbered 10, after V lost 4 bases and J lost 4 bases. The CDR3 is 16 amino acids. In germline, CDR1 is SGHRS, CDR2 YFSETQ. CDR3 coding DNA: TGCGCCAGCAGCACCGTGGGGCTAGCGGGAGGATACGAGCAGTACTTC. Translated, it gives CASSTVGLAGGYEQYF.

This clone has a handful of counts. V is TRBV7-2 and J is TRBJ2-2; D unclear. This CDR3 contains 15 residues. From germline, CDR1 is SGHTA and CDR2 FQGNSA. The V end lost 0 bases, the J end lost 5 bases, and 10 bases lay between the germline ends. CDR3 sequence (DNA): TGTGCCAGCAGCTTAGCGGAGAGTAGGACCGGGGAGCTGTTTTTT. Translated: CASSLAESRTGELFF.